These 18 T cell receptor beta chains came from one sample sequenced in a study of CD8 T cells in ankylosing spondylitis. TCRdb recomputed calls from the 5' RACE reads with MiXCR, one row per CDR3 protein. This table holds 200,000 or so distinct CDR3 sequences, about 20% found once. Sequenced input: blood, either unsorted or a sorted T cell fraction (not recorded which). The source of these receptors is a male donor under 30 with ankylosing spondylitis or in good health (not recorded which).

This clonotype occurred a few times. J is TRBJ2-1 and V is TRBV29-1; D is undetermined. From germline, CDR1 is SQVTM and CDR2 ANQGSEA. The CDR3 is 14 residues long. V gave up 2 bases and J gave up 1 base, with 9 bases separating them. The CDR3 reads CSVELVRSYNEQFF. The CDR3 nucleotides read TGCAGCGTTGAATTGGTTAGGTCCTACAATGAGCAGTTCTTC.

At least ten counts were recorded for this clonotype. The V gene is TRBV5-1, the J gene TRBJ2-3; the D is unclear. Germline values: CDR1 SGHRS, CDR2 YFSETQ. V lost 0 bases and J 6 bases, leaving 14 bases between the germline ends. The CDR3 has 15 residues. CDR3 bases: TGCGCCAGCAGCTTGGCGGTCGGCGGCGTGGATACGCAGTATTTT. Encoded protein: CASSLAVGGVDTQYF.

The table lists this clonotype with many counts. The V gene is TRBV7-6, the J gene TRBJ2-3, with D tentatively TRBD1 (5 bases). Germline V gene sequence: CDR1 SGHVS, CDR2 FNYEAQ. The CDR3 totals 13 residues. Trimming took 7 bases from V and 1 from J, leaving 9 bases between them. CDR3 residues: CASNLQGTDTQYF. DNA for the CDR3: TGTGCCAGCAACCTACAGGGCACAGATACGCAGTATTTT.

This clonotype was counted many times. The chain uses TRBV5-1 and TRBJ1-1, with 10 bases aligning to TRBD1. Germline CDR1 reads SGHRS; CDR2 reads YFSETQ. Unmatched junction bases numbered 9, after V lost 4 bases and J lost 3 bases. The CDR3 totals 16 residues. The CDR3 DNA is TGCGCCAGCAGCCCACGCTGGACAGGGGGGTACACTGAAGCTTTCTTT. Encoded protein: CASSPRWTGGYTEAFF.

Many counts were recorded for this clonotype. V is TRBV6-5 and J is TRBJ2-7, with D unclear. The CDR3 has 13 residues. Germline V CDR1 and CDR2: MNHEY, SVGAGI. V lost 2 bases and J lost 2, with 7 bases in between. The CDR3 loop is CASSYGPTYEQYV. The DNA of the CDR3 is TGTGCCAGCAGTTACGGGCCTACCTACGAGCAGTACGTC.

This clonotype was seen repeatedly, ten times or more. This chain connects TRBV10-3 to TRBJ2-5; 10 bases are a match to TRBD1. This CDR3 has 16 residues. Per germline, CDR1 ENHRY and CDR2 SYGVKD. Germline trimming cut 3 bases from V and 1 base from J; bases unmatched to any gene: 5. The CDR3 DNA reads TGTGCCATCAGTGATACAGACAGGGGGCTCCAAGAGACCCAGTACTTC. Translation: CAISDTDRGLQETQYF.

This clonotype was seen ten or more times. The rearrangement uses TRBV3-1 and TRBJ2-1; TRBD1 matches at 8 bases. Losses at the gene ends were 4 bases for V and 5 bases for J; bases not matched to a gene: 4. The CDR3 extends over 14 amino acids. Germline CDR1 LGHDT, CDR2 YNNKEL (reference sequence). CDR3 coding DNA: TGTGCCAGCAGCCTACAGGGGGTTAACAATGAGCAGTTCTTC. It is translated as CASSLQGVNNEQFF.

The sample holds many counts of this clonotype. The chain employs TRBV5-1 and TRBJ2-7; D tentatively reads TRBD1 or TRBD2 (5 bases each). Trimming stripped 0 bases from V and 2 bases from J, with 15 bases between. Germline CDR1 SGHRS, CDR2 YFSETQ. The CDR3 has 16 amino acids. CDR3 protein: CASSLGAAGATYEQYF. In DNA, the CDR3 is TGCGCCAGCAGCTTGGGTGCGGCCGGGGCCACCTACGAGCAGTACTTC.

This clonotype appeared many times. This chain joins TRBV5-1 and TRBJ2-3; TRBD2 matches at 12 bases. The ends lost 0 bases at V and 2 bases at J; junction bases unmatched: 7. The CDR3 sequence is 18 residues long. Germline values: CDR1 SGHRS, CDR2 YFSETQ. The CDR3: CASSLGRLAGVPTDTQYF. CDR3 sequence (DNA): TGCGCCAGCAGCTTGGGGCGACTAGCGGGAGTTCCCACAGATACGCAGTATTTT.

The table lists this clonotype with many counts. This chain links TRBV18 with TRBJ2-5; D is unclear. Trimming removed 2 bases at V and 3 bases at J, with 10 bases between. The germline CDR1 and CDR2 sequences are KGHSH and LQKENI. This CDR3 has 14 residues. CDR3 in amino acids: CASSPWAREETQYF. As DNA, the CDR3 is TGTGCCAGCTCACCATGGGCTAGAGAAGAGACCCAGTACTTC. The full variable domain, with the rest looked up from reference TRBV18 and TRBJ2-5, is NAGVMQNPRHLVRRRGQEARLRCSPMKGHSHVYWYRQLPEEGLKFMVYLQKENIIDESGMPKERFSAEFPKEGPSILRIQQVVRGDSAAYFCASSPWAREETQYFGPGTRLLVL.

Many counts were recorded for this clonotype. The CDR3 nucleotides are TGTGCCAGCAGTCTAGGGACAGCAACTAATGAAAAACTGTTTTTT. This encodes CASSLGTATNEKLFF. The V gene is TRBV28, the J gene TRBJ1-4, with 7 bases fitting TRBD1. This CDR3 contains 15 residues. The trim removed 5 bases at V and 0 bases at J, leaving 3 bases unmatched. Germline CDR1 reads MDHEN; CDR2 reads SYDVKM.

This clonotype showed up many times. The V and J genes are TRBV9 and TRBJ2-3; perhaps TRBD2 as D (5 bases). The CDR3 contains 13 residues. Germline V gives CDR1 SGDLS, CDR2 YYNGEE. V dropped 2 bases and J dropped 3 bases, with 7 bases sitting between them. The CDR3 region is CASSVRGTDTQYF. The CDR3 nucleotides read TGTGCCAGCAGCGTTCGGGGAACAGATACGCAGTATTTT.

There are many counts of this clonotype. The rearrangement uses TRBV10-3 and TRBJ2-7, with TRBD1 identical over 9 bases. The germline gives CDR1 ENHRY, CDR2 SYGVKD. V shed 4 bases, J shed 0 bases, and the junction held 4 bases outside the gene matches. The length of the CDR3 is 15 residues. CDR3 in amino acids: CAISGGQGNSYEQYF. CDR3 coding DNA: TGTGCCATCAGTGGGGGACAGGGTAACTCCTACGAGCAGTACTTC.

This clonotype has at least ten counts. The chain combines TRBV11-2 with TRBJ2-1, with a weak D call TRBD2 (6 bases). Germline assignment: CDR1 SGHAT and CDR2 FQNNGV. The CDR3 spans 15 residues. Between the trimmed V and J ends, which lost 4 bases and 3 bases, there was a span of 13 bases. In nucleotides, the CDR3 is TGTGCCAGCAGCTCAGGGACTTACTACTACAATGAGCAGTTCTTC. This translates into CASSSGTYYYNEQFF.

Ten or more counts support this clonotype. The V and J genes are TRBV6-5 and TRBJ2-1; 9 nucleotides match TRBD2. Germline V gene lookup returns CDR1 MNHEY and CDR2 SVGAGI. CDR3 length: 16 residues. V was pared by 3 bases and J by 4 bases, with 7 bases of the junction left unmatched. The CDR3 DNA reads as TGTGCCAGCAGTTATACCGGCGGGAGGGGGTACAATGAGCAGTTCTTC. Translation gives CASSYTGGRGYNEQFF.

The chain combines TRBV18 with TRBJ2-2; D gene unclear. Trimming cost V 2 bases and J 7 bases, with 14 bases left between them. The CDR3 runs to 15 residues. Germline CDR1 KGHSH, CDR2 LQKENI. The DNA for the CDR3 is TGTGCCAGCTCACCAGTCTCAAGAAGTGGCGGGGAGCTGTTTTTT. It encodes CASSPVSRSGGELFF. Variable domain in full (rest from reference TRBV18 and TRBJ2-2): NAGVMQNPRHLVRRRGQEARLRCSPMKGHSHVYWYRQLPEEGLKFMVYLQKENIIDESGMPKERFSAEFPKEGPSILRIQQVVRGDSAAYFCASSPVSRSGGELFFGEGSRLTVL.

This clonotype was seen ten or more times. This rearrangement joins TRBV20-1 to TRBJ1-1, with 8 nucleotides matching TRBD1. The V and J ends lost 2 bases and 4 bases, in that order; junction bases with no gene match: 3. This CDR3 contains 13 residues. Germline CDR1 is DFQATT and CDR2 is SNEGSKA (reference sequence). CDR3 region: CSARRTGSTEAFF. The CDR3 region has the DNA TGCAGTGCTAGAAGGACAGGGTCCACTGAAGCTTTCTTT.

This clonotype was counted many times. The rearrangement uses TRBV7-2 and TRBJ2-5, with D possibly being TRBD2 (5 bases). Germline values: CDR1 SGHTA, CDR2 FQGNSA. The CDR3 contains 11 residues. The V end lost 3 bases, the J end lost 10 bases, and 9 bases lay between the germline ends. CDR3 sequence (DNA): TGTGCCAGCAGCTTTAGCGCCGACCAGTACTTC. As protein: CASSFSADQYF. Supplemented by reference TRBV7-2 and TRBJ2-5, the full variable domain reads GAGVSQSPSNKVTEKGKDVELRCDPISGHTALYWYRQSLGQGLEFLIYFQGNSAPDKSGLPSDRFSAERTGGSVSTLTIQRTQQEDSAVYLCASSFSADQYFGPGTRLLVL.